This is a list of T cell receptor beta chains from one sample in a study of blood T cell repertoires in COVID-19. The protocol was immunoSEQ multiplex PCR, while the TCRdb copy is restricted to in-frame clones and leaves out a portion. The data show 75,000 or so clones, roughly 89% seen once. The sequencing input was peripheral blood. All receptors derive from a man in his forties or fifties with acute or convalescent COVID-19. CDR3s include the opening cysteine and the closing phenylalanine or tryptophan. Clone size is shown for a subset of rows, as once, few, many or a class of expanded clone.

CDR3: CASSPPRTSYEQYF; size: .; V: TRBV18; J: TRBJ2-7
CDR3: CASSMTSGRMNEQFF; size: .; V: TRBV19; J: TRBJ2-1
CDR3: CASSPDTFSGNTIYF; size: .; V: TRBV5-1; J: TRBJ1-3
CDR3: CASSLIREKEQFF; size: .; V: TRBV6-2/TRBV6-3; J: TRBJ2-1
CDR3: CASSLGTTYEQYF; size: few; V: TRBV3-1/TRBV3-2; J: TRBJ2-7
CDR3: CASSLQINTEAFF; size: once; V: TRBV7-2; J: TRBJ1-1
CDR3: CASSTGLAAYNEQFF; size: .; V: TRBV5-8; J: TRBJ2-1
CDR3: CASTEGQLNTEAFF; size: .; V: TRBV6-5; J: TRBJ1-1
CDR3: CATSDPVNTEAFF; size: .; V: TRBV24-1; J: TRBJ1-1
CDR3: CATHRTLGEALHF; size: .; V: TRBV2; J: TRBJ1-6
CDR3: CATSRYPTGIQETQYF; size: once; V: TRBV15; J: TRBJ2-5